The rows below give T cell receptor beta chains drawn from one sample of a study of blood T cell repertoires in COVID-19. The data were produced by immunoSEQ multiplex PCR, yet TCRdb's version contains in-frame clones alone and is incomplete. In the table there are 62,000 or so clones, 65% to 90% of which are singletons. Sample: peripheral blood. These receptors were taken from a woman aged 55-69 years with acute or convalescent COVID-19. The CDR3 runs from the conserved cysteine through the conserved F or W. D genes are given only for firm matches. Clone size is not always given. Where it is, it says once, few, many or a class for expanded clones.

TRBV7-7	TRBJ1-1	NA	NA	CASSYSEATEAFF	TGTGCCAGCAGCTACTCAGAGGCCACTGAAGCTTTCTTT
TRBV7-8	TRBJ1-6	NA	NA	CASSLGAWSPLHF	TGTGCCAGCAGCTTAGGGGCTTGGTCACCCCTCCACTTT
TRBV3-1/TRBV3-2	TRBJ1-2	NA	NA	CASSQVYGGDRANYGYTF	TGTGCCAGCAGCCAAGTATACGGCGGGGATAGGGCTAACTATGGCTACACCTTC
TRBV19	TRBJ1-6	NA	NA	CASSYNTYNSPLHF	TGTGCCAGTTCATACAACACCTATAATTCACCCCTCCACTTT
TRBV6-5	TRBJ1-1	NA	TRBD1	CASSTTGASEAFF	TGTGCCAGCAGCACAACAGGGGCTAGCGAAGCTTTCTTT
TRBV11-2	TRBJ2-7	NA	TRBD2	CASSFSLPEGREVYYEQYF	TGTGCCAGCAGTTTCTCCCTGCCCGAGGGGCGGGAGGTATACTACGAGCAGTACTTC
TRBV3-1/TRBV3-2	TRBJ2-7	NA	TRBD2	CASSPSSGAAYEQYF	TGTGCCAGCAGCCCCAGTAGCGGGGCCGCCTACGAGCAGTACTTC
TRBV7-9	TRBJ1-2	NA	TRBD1	CASSVRQGAVYGYTF	TGTGCCAGCAGCGTCCGACAGGGGGCGGTCTATGGCTACACCTTC
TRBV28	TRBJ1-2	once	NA	CASSLSGYYGYTF	TGTGCCAGCAGTTTATCAGGGTACTATGGCTACACCTTC
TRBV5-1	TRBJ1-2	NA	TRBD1	CASSETTGTGVFSYGYTF	TGCGCCAGCAGCGAAACCACCGGGACAGGGGTATTTAGCTATGGCTACACCTTC
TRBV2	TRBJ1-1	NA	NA	CASSEGAQAGAFF	TGTGCCAGCAGTGAAGGGGCCCAAGCTGGAGCTTTCTTT
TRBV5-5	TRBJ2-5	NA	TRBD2	CASSLKRGLAGEETQYF	TGTGCCAGCAGCTTGAAGCGAGGACTAGCGGGCGAAGAGACCCAGTACTTC
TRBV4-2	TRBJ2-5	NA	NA	CASSQARATKETQYF	TGTGCCAGCAGCCAGGCCAGGGCTACCAAAGAGACCCAGTACTTC
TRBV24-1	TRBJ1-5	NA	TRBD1	CATSDLPGQAGQPQHF	TGTGCCACCAGTGATTTGCCTGGACAGGCCGGGCAGCCCCAGCATTTT
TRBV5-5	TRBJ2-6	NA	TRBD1	CASSSRTGRPRSGANVLTF	TGTGCCAGCAGCTCCCGGACAGGGCGACCTCGCTCTGGGGCCAACGTCCTGACTTTC
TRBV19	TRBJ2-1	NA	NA	CASSIGRGSYNEQFF	TGTGCCAGTAGTATAGGGCGGGGCTCCTACAATGAGCAGTTCTTC